Following are 27 T cell receptor beta chains from one sample sequenced in a study of T cell responses to AZD1222 COVID-19 vaccine. TCRdb's table, derived via immunoSEQ multiplex PCR, lists solely in-frame clones and lacks some. The sample holds approximately 150,000 clones, about nine tenths seen once. Specimen: peripheral blood, collected 28 days after the second dose of the MenACWY control vaccine. The receptors stem from an adult who received the MenACWY meningococcal vaccine as a control.

The J gene is TRBJ1-5, the V gene TRBV28; no definite D call. The CDR3 covers 15 residues. CDR1 and CDR2 from the germline V gene are MDHEN and SYDVKM. V was trimmed by 5 bases and J by 5 bases, leaving 16 bases between them. The DNA for the CDR3 is TGTGCCAGCAGTCCCCCCGTTGATTGGGATCAGCCCCAGCATTTT. Translating it yields CASSPPVDWDQPQHF.

This rearrangement joins TRBV7-9 to TRBJ1-5; no clear D gene. This CDR3 has 17 amino acids. Trimming left V 5 bases short and J 1 base short, with 18 bases between. CDR1 is SEHNR and CDR2 is FQNEAQ in the germline V gene (reference sequence). Written as DNA, the CDR3 is TGTGCCAGCAGCCGCTCGTTTGAGGAATTAAGCAATCAGCCCCAGCATTTT. As protein: CASSRSFEELSNQPQHF.

The chain links TRBV21-1 to TRBJ2-1; TRBD2 was called by the table and not checked on the DNA. TRBV21-1 counts as a pseudogene. The CDR3 has 10 residues. CDR3 in DNA: TGTGCCAGAGAAGAACTAGAGCAGTTCTTC. It encodes CAREELEQFF.

This chain uses TRBV9 with TRBJ1-1; 9 nucleotides line up with TRBD1. The length of the CDR3 is 15 residues. CDR1 and CDR2 from the germline V gene are SGDLS and YYNGEE. Trimming cost V 0 bases and J 5 bases; bases outside gene matches: 5. CDR3 sequence reads: CASSVGGTGRTEAFF. For the CDR3, the DNA is TGTGCCAGCAGCGTAGGGGGGACAGGGAGGACTGAAGCTTTCTTT.

The V and J genes are TRBV24-1 and TRBJ1-5, with D tentatively TRBD1 (6 bases). This CDR3 region has 17 residues. Germline V lookup: CDR1 KGHDR, CDR2 SFDVKD. Between the trimmed V and J ends, which lost 5 bases and 0 bases, there was a span of 16 bases. The CDR3 is CATSAGDTSPSNQPQHF. The CDR3 DNA reads TGTGCCACCAGTGCAGGGGATACGTCCCCTAGCAATCAGCCCCAGCATTTT.

This clone showed up just once. The V and J genes are TRBV29-1 and TRBJ1-1, with D perhaps matching TRBD1 (5 bases). The CDR3 contains 11 residues. The germline V gene has CDR1 SQVTM and CDR2 ANQGSEA. V gave up 4 bases and J gave up 7 bases, with 10 bases separating them. This CDR3 is CSVVGGIEAFF. CDR3 sequence (DNA): TGCAGCGTTGTTGGGGGGATTGAAGCTTTCTTT. Variable domain in full (rest from reference TRBV29-1 and TRBJ1-1): SAVISQKPSRDICQRGTSLTIQCQVDSQVTMMFWYRQQPGQSLTLIATANQGSEATYESGFVIDKFPISRPNLTFSTLTVSNMSPEDSSIYLCSVVGGIEAFFGQGTRLTVV.

The rearrangement joins TRBV18 to TRBJ2-7; TRBD2 matches at 7 bases. CDR3 length: 13 amino acids. Germline CDR1 is KGHSH and CDR2 is LQKENI. With 4 bases clipped from V and 3 bases from J, the junction kept 3 bases outside the gene matches. CDR3 coding DNA: TGTGCCAGCTCACTACCTAGCGGCTACGAGCAGTACTTC. Translated, it gives CASSLPSGYEQYF.

The chain carries TRBV7-2 and TRBJ2-7; D remains ambiguous. V gave up 1 base and J gave up 2 bases, with 6 bases separating them. Germline V gene sequence: CDR1 SGHTA, CDR2 FQGNSA. This CDR3 comprises 13 residues. The CDR3 nucleotides read TGTGCCAGCAGCTTAGACAAACCCTACGAGCAGTACTTC. Protein: CASSLDKPYEQYF.

J is TRBJ2-7 and V is TRBV24-1, with D tentatively TRBD1 or TRBD2 (5 bases each). Germline values: CDR1 KGHDR, CDR2 SFDVKD. CDR3 length: 12 amino acids. The germline V and J ends were trimmed by 6 bases and 6 bases, with 11 bases remaining between them. The CDR3 DNA sequence: TGTGCCACCAGTAGGGGAGAAGGCGAGCAGTACTTC. Protein product: CATSRGEGEQYF.

This clone was seen only once. The V call is TRBV3-1 (or the pseudogene TRBV3-2), the J call TRBJ1-1; D ambiguous. V was pared by 1 base and J by 0 bases, with 12 bases between. The CDR3 runs to 16 residues. Germline CDR1 is LGHDT and CDR2 is YNNKEL (reference sequence). CDR3 loop: CASSQGGPTVNTEAFF. The CDR3 DNA sequence: TGTGCCAGCAGCCAAGGAGGGCCTACCGTGAACACTGAAGCTTTCTTT.

The chain recombines TRBV6-2 or TRBV6-3 with TRBJ1-5, with a tentative D call TRBD1 (5 bases). CDR3 size: 17 residues. With 2 bases removed from V and 2 bases from J, the gap between germline ends came to 16 bases. Looked up from germline, CDR1 is MNHEY and CDR2 is SVGEGT. CDR3 region: CASSYPGPAIGNQPQHF. CDR3 coding DNA: TGTGCCAGCAGTTACCCGGGGCCCGCTATCGGCAATCAGCCCCAGCATTTT.

This clone was observed a handful of times. The genes are TRBV6-5 and TRBJ1-2, with D uncertain. Germline CDR1 reads MNHEY; CDR2 reads SVGAGI. The germline V and J ends were trimmed by 6 bases and 8 bases, with 19 bases remaining between them. CDR3 length: 14 residues. The CDR3 nucleotides are TGTGCCAGCAGCCTCCGACGGAGGGTCGACGGCTACACCTTC. This gives the protein CASSLRRRVDGYTF.

The chain recombines TRBV24-1 with TRBJ2-2; 13 bases align to TRBD2. There are 15 residues in the CDR3. V gave up 3 bases and J gave up 7 bases; unmatched junction bases: 1. Germline CDR1 KGHDR, CDR2 SFDVKD. The CDR3 spells CATSDRLAGGGELFF. CDR3 bases: TGTGCCACCAGTGATAGACTAGCGGGAGGCGGGGAGCTGTTTTTT.

The rearrangement joins TRBV29-1 to TRBJ2-7, with no clear D. The V end lost 5 bases, the J end lost 3 bases, and 17 bases lay between the germline ends. The CDR3 extends over 14 amino acids. Germline CDR1 and CDR2: SQVTM and ANQGSEA. The CDR3, as DNA: TGCAGCGTTCTACTCTACCCGGACGGCTACGAGCAGTACTTC. Its translation is CSVLLYPDGYEQYF.

This clone occurred a few times. The chain carries TRBV20-1 and TRBJ1-2; TRBD1 agrees at 7 bases. Losses at the gene ends were 3 bases for V and 8 bases for J; bases not matched to a gene: 6. There are 12 residues in the CDR3. Germline CDR1 DFQATT, CDR2 SNEGSKA (reference sequence). For the CDR3, the DNA is TGCAGTGCTAGTGACAGGGCTATAGGCTACACCTTC. Translating it yields CSASDRAIGYTF.

This rearrangement joins TRBV6-2 or TRBV6-3 to TRBJ2-3; 7 bases line up with TRBD1. This CDR3 is 14 amino acids long. J lost 5 bases, V lost 5 bases, and 7 bases had no gene match. From germline, CDR1 is MNHEY and CDR2 SVGEGT. In DNA, the CDR3 is TGTGCCAGCAGTCCAGGGACAGTGGTAGATACGCAGTATTTT. It yields the protein CASSPGTVVDTQYF.

This chain uses TRBV6-2 or TRBV6-3 with TRBJ2-3; D is undetermined. Germline-derived CDR1 and CDR2 are MNHEY and SVGEGT. The CDR3 sequence is 17 residues long. The ends were cut back, 2 bases at V and 2 bases at J, with 17 bases in the middle. The CDR3: CASSYRQQSWATDTQYF. The CDR3 nucleotides read TGTGCCAGCAGTTACCGCCAGCAGTCTTGGGCCACAGATACGCAGTATTTT.

This sequence joins TRBV20-1 and TRBJ1-5, with D uncertain. The CDR3 length is 11 residues. Trimming took 3 bases from V and 8 from J, leaving 8 bases between them. Germline V gene data show CDR1 as DFQATT and CDR2 as SNEGSKA (reference sequence). The CDR3 reads CSARAGEPQHF. The CDR3 nucleotides are TGCAGTGCTAGGGCCGGGGAGCCCCAGCATTTT.

In this sample, this clone turned up a few times. The V gene is TRBV19, the J gene TRBJ1-5; 11 bases line up with TRBD1. CDR1 LNHDA and CDR2 SQIVND come from the germline V gene (reference sequence). The CDR3 sequence is 17 residues long. With 10 bases clipped from V and 0 bases from J, the junction kept 11 bases outside the gene matches. CDR3 in DNA: TGTGCCACAAAAGTGGGACAGGGGGGGTATAGCAATCAGCCCCAGCATTTT. Translated: CATKVGQGGYSNQPQHF.

This chain links TRBV1 with TRBJ2-3; the D call of TRBD2 is as the table states it, not checked on the DNA. TRBV1 represents a pseudogene. This CDR3 spans 15 amino acids. The CDR3 loop reads CTSSQDRGITDTQYF. The CDR3 DNA is TGCACCAGCAGCCAAGATCGGGGGATCACAGATACGCAGTATTTT.

This chain uses TRBV6-1 with TRBJ1-2; D uncertain. CDR3 size: 16 residues. V was clipped by 1 base and J by 2 bases, with 14 bases between them. CDR1 and CDR2 from the germline V gene are MNHNS and SASEGT. CDR3 region: CASSEGAGISNYGYTF. CDR3 nucleotide sequence: TGTGCCAGCAGTGAAGGGGCCGGGATCTCGAACTATGGCTACACCTTC.

The J gene is TRBJ2-3, the V gene TRBV9; 7 positions agree with TRBD1. The V gene end was trimmed by 4 bases and the J gene end by 4 bases; junction bases not matched to a gene: 6. The CDR3 is 14 residues long. Germline-derived CDR1 and CDR2 are SGDLS and YYNGEE. The CDR3 loop is CASSTRQGADTQYF. In nucleotides, the CDR3 is TGTGCCAGCAGCACACGACAGGGAGCAGATACGCAGTATTTT.

The genes are TRBV28 and TRBJ2-7; D not resolved. This CDR3 has 16 amino acids. Trimming cost V 5 bases and J 0 bases, with 17 bases left between them. The germline V gene encodes CDR1 MDHEN and CDR2 SYDVKM. CDR3: CASSGSDASSSYEQYF. The CDR3 region has the DNA TGTGCCAGCAGTGGGTCGGACGCCTCTAGCTCCTACGAGCAGTACTTC.

The chain carries TRBV7-9 and TRBJ2-5; D gene ambiguous. The V gene's germline CDR1 is SEHNR and CDR2 FQNEAQ (reference sequence). Trimming removed 2 bases from V and 2 bases from J, with 6 bases in between. This CDR3 spans 13 amino acids. CDR3 in amino acids: CASSLSPQETQYF. CDR3 DNA: TGTGCCAGCAGCTTAAGTCCGCAAGAGACCCAGTACTTC. Filled out from reference TRBV7-9 and TRBJ2-5, the complete variable domain reads DTGVSQNPRHKITKRGQNVTFRCDPISEHNRLYWYRQTLGQGPEFLTYFQNEAQLEKSRLLSDRFSAERPKGSFSTLEIQRTEQGDSAMYLCASSLSPQETQYFGPGTRLLVL.

The J gene is TRBJ2-2, the V gene TRBV5-8; TRBD1 matches 7 bases. CDR3 length: 15 amino acids. With V trimmed by 0 bases and J by 5 bases, 4 bases remained unmatched. In germline, CDR1 is SGHTS, CDR2 YDEGEE. The CDR3 sequence is CASSLGQGGTGELFF. CDR3 sequence (DNA): TGTGCCAGCAGCTTGGGACAGGGTGGGACCGGGGAGCTGTTTTTT.

This sequence joins TRBV7-2 and TRBJ2-3; weak D call: TRBD1 (6 bases). CDR3 length: 15 amino acids. The ends were cut back, 5 bases at V and 0 bases at J, with 12 bases in the middle. Per the germline V gene, CDR1 is SGHTA and CDR2 is FQGNSA. Here the CDR3 DNA reads TGTGCCAGCAGCCCCGGGACATCTAGCACAGATACGCAGTATTTT. Its translation is CASSPGTSSTDTQYF.

The V call is TRBV15, the J call TRBJ2-7; D is unclear. V was shortened by 0 bases and J by 3 bases, with 12 bases between the two germline ends. CDR1 is LNHNV, CDR2 YYDKDF, per germline (reference sequence). The CDR3 runs 15 residues. The CDR3 nucleotides are TGTGCCACCAGCAGAGATCGGGCAACCTTCTACGAGCAGTACTTC. Its translation: CATSRDRATFYEQYF.